The 6 T cell receptor beta chains presented below share a single source sample, sequenced in a study of CD8 T cells in ankylosing spondylitis. TCRdb independently ran MiXCR on the 5' RACE reads; one entry per CDR3 protein. The repertoire holds tens of thousands of distinct CDR3 sequences, roughly 2.4% seen once, with approximately 7.6% in the top ten. Sequencing was carried out using blood, either unsorted or a sorted T cell fraction (not recorded which). Receptor source: a female donor with ankylosing spondylitis or in good health (not recorded which).

About this clonotype itself: A much larger clone is a single base away; this may be a read error. V usage is TRBV9 and J usage is TRBJ2-5, with 11 bases aligning to TRBD2. The length of the CDR3 is 19 residues. J gave up 3 bases and V 0 bases, and 13 bases lay outside the gene matches. Germline CDR1 is SGDLS and CDR2 is YYNGEE. As DNA, the CDR3 is TGTGCCAGCAGCGTAGCTGGAGCGACTAGCGGGATTCTCAAAGAGACCCAGTACTTC. As protein: CASSVAGATSGILKETQYF.

The sample holds many counts of this clonotype. The chain recombines TRBV9 with TRBJ2-3; TRBD2 might be the D (6 bases). Germline V gene data show CDR1 as SGDLS and CDR2 as YYNGEE. V was cut by 3 bases and J by 3 bases, with 14 bases left in between. This CDR3 is built from 15 residues. Here the CDR3 DNA reads TGTGCCAGCAGCGCGCTTTCGGGACTGACAGATACGCAGTATTTT. Its translation: CASSALSGLTDTQYF. Filled out from reference TRBV9 and TRBJ2-3, the complete variable domain reads DSGVTQTPKHLITATGQRVTLRCSPRSGDLSVYWYQQSLDQGLQFLIQYYNGEERAKGNILERFSAQQFPDLHSELNLSSLELGDSALYFCASSALSGLTDTQYFGPGTRLTVL.

This clonotype was seen many times. The chain employs TRBV9 and TRBJ2-1, with D possibly being TRBD2 (6 bases). V was cut by 0 bases and J by 2 bases, with 12 bases left in between. Per the germline V gene, CDR1 is SGDLS and CDR2 is YYNGEE. This CDR3 has 16 amino acids. The CDR3 sequence: CASSVGASVTYNEQFF. For the CDR3, the DNA is TGTGCCAGCAGCGTAGGGGCTAGCGTCACCTACAATGAGCAGTTCTTC.

This clonotype occurred many times. V is TRBV21-1 and J is TRBJ2-7; the tabulated D call, TRBD2, remains unverified against the DNA. TRBV21-1 represents a pseudogene. This CDR3 has 21 residues. In DNA form, the CDR3 reads TGTGCCAGCAGCAACCGCCCTTCTCGGTCGGGGTCGCGGGGGGCCTTCTACGAGCAGTACTTC. The encoded protein is CASSNRPSRSGSRGAFYEQYF.

This clonotype appeared many times. V and J are TRBV9 and TRBJ2-2, with TRBD1 identical over 8 bases. Germline values: CDR1 SGDLS, CDR2 YYNGEE. The CDR3 runs 15 residues. The trim removed 3 bases at V and 4 bases at J, leaving 5 bases unmatched. The CDR3 sequence: CASSGQGMSTGELFF. The CDR3 nucleotides are TGTGCCAGCAGCGGACAGGGGATGAGCACCGGGGAGCTGTTTTTT.

This clonotype occurred many times. This chain links TRBV9 with TRBJ2-5; the match to TRBD2 covers 7 bases. The germline CDR1 and CDR2 sequences are SGDLS and YYNGEE. The CDR3 covers 16 residues. The junction had 9 bases not matched to a gene; V was cut back by 3 bases and J by 1 base. As DNA, the CDR3 is TGTGCCAGCAGCGGAGCCGCTAGCGGCCCCCAAGAGACCCAGTACTTC. Encoded protein: CASSGAASGPQETQYF.